The clone carrying this T cell receptor (beta chain) was detected only once. The sample comes from a study of blood T cell repertoires in COVID-19. Background on the study: Sites across the United States, Italy and Spain contributed samples from acute and convalescent COVID-19. PBMCs, B-cell-depleted T cells, or T cells provided the cDNA or gDNA that made up the material.

Authors' methods: Amplification with reference gene primers provided the estimates of nucleated cell counts. Produced via immunoSEQ multiplex PCR; TCRdb's table is partial and in-frame only. That table supplies the V and J calls and clone size; D and trimming were determined from the DNA. The table includes under 200,000 clones, just under 80% detected once. With V trimmed by 5 bases and J by 0 bases, 7 bases remained unmatched. CDR1 and CDR2 (germline): SGHVS, FNYEAQ. The CDR3 contains 16 residues. The sequence was collected from a man in his 70s with active or convalescent COVID-19. Sequenced sample: peripheral blood. This chain links TRBV7-6 with TRBJ1-5, with 7 bases that match TRBD1. CDR3 in amino acids: CASSTGTAYSNQPQHF. CDR3 nucleotide sequence: TGTGCCAGCAGCACCGGGACAGCCTATAGCAATCAGCCCCAGCATTTT.